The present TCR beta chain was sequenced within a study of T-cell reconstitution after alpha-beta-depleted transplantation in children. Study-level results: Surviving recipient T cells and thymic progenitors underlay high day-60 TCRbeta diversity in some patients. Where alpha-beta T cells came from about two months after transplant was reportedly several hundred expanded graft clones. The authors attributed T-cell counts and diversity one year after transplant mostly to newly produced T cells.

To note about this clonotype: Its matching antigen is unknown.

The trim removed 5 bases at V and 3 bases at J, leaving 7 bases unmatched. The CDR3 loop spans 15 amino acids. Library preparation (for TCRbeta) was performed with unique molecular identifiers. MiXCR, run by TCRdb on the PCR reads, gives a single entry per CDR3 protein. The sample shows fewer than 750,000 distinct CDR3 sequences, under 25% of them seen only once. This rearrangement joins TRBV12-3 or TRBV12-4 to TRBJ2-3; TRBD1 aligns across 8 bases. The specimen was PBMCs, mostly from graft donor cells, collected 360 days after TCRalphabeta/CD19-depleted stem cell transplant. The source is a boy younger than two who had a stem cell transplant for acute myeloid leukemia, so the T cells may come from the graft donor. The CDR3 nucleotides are TGTGCCAGCAGTAAACCGGGACAGGTGACAGATACGCAGTATTTT. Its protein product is CASSKPGQVTDTQYF.